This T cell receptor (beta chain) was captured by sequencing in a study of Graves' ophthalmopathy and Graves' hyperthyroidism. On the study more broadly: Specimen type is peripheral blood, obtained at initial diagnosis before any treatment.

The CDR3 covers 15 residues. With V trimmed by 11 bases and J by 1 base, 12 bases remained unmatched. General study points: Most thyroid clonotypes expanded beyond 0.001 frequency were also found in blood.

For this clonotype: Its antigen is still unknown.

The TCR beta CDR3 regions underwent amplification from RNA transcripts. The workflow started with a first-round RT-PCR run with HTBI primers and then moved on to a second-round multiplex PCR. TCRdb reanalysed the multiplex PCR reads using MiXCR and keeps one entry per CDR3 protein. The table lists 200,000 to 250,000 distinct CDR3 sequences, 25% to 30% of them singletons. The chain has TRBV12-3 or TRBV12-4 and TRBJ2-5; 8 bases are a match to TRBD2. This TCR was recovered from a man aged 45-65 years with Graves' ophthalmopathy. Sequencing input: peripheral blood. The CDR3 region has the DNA TGTGCCTCCGGGGGGGCGGGAGGTCCCCAAGAGACCCAGTACTTC. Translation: CASGGAGGPQETQYF.